This T cell receptor beta chain was documented in a study of PD-L1 blockade in urothelial cancer. The protocol was immunoSEQ multiplex PCR, while the TCRdb copy is restricted to in-frame clones and leaves out a portion. The table has some 60,000 clones, about 86% seen once. The CDR3 totals 14 residues. The germline gives CDR1 MDHEN, CDR2 SYDVKM. V shed 7 bases and J 1 base; nucleotides not matched to a gene: 4. The chain uses TRBV28 and TRBJ1-3; 7 bases agree with TRBD1. The sequence was obtained from a man aged 45 to 65 with urothelial cancer. This specimen consisted of PBMCs, obtained around atezolizumab (anti-PD-L1) treatment. This CDR3 reads CASNRQGSGNTIYF. As DNA, the CDR3 is TGTGCCAGCAACCGACAGGGATCTGGAAACACCATATATTTT.